These T cell receptor beta chains were read from a single sample in a study of T-cell memory formation after mild COVID-19. TCRdb reprocessed the 5' RACE reads via MiXCR and lists one record per CDR3 protein. The repertoire holds about 150,000 distinct CDR3 sequences, with roughly 28% as singletons. The sample taken for sequencing was PBMCs or a T cell subset sorted from them (not recorded which). Receptors originate from an adult woman who had mild COVID-19 (a few samples of this study predate the infection). Cell type and time point are not known. The CDR3 runs from the conserved cysteine through the conserved F or W. The D gene is left open where the match is weak. Clone size is not always given. Where it is, it says once, few, many or a class for expanded clones.

v_gene: TRBV7-2
j_gene: TRBJ2-5
abundance: .
d_gene: .
CDR3aa: CASSLAGGAETQYF
CDR3nt: TGTGCCAGCAGCTTAGCGGGGGGGGCCGAGACCCAGTACTTC

v_gene: TRBV29-1
j_gene: TRBJ2-1
abundance: .
d_gene: .
CDR3aa: CSVGVALEQFF
CDR3nt: TGCAGCGTGGGTGTAGCACTTGAGCAGTTCTTC

v_gene: TRBV6-5
j_gene: TRBJ1-2
abundance: few
d_gene: .
CDR3aa: CASSYADRGYGYTF
CDR3nt: TGTGCCAGCAGTTACGCGGACCGCGGCTATGGCTACACCTTC

v_gene: TRBV11-3
j_gene: TRBJ2-7
abundance: .
d_gene: TRBD1
CDR3aa: CASTSGQGSYEQYF
CDR3nt: TGTGCCAGCACCTCGGGACAGGGCTCCTACGAGCAGTACTTC

v_gene: TRBV3-1
j_gene: TRBJ1-1
abundance: .
d_gene: .
CDR3aa: CASSWGARSMIEAFF
CDR3nt: TGTGCCAGCAGTTGGGGGGCGCGGAGTATGATTGAAGCTTTCTTT

v_gene: TRBV2
j_gene: TRBJ1-3
abundance: .
d_gene: .
CDR3aa: CASVGPTRRYSGNTIYF
CDR3nt: TGTGCCAGCGTCGGACCTACCCGGCGGTACTCTGGAAACACCATATATTTT

v_gene: TRBV5-4
j_gene: TRBJ2-1
abundance: .
d_gene: .
CDR3aa: CASSFESGVFNEQFF
CDR3nt: TGTGCCAGCAGCTTCGAATCGGGAGTATTCAATGAGCAGTTCTTC

v_gene: TRBV7-2
j_gene: TRBJ2-7
abundance: .
d_gene: .
CDR3aa: CASSLGDWALLYEQYF
CDR3nt: TGTGCCAGCAGCTTAGGGGATTGGGCCTTACTCTACGAGCAGTACTTC

v_gene: TRBV3-1
j_gene: TRBJ2-5
abundance: many
d_gene: TRBD2
CDR3aa: CASSPEVDRPGRETQYF
CDR3nt: TGTGCCAGCAGCCCGGAGGTCGACCGGCCCGGGAGGGAGACCCAGTACTTC

v_gene: TRBV3-1
j_gene: TRBJ2-7
abundance: .
d_gene: .
CDR3aa: CASSDLGGFEQYF
CDR3nt: TGTGCCAGCAGCGATCTGGGGGGATTCGAGCAGTACTTC

v_gene: TRBV12-3/TRBV12-4
j_gene: TRBJ1-3
abundance: .
d_gene: .
CDR3aa: CASNPTKDRAGNTIYF
CDR3nt: TGTGCCAGCAACCCTACTAAAGACAGAGCTGGAAACACCATATATTTT

v_gene: TRBV7-2
j_gene: TRBJ2-7
abundance: .
d_gene: .
CDR3aa: CASSLLPGEQYF
CDR3nt: TGTGCCAGCAGCCTCCTCCCGGGGGAGCAGTACTTC

v_gene: TRBV27
j_gene: TRBJ2-2
abundance: .
d_gene: TRBD2
CDR3aa: CASSSRTSGALNTGELFF
CDR3nt: TGTGCCAGCAGTTCCAGGACTAGCGGGGCTCTGAACACCGGGGAGCTGTTTTTT

v_gene: TRBV19
j_gene: TRBJ2-6
abundance: .
d_gene: .
CDR3aa: CASSIPPRDSGANVLTF
CDR3nt: TGTGCCAGTAGTATACCTCCCCGGGACTCTGGGGCCAACGTCCTGACTTTC

v_gene: TRBV30
j_gene: TRBJ1-6
abundance: .
d_gene: .
CDR3aa: CAWSMQGYSPLHF
CDR3nt: TGTGCCTGGAGTATGCAGGGGTATTCACCCCTCCACTTT

v_gene: TRBV20-1
j_gene: TRBJ2-5
abundance: .
d_gene: TRBD2
CDR3aa: CSARDEKWEGETQYF
CDR3nt: TGCAGTGCTAGAGATGAGAAGTGGGAGGGAGAGACCCAGTACTTC

v_gene: TRBV14
j_gene: TRBJ2-2
abundance: .
d_gene: .
CDR3aa: CASSQDHGSGELFF
CDR3nt: TGTGCCAGCAGCCAAGATCACGGGTCCGGGGAGCTGTTTTTT

v_gene: TRBV6-5
j_gene: TRBJ1-3
abundance: .
d_gene: .
CDR3aa: CASSYYSGNTIYF
CDR3nt: TGTGCCAGCAGTTACTACTCTGGAAACACCATATATTTT

v_gene: TRBV12-3/TRBV12-4
j_gene: TRBJ2-7
abundance: few
d_gene: TRBD1
CDR3aa: CASIPGGQFTYEQYF
CDR3nt: TGTGCCAGCATCCCAGGGGGACAGTTCACCTACGAGCAGTACTTC

v_gene: TRBV5-1
j_gene: TRBJ2-4
abundance: few
d_gene: TRBD1
CDR3aa: CASSLTGGFDIQYF
CDR3nt: TGCGCCAGCAGCTTGACAGGGGGCTTTGACATTCAGTACTTC

v_gene: TRBV30
j_gene: TRBJ2-7
abundance: .
d_gene: TRBD1
CDR3aa: CAWSVDRDYEQYF
CDR3nt: TGTGCCTGGAGTGTGGACAGGGACTACGAGCAGTACTTC

v_gene: TRBV7-9
j_gene: TRBJ2-7
abundance: many
d_gene: TRBD1
CDR3aa: CASSHTGGYEQYF
CDR3nt: TGTGCCAGCAGCCATACAGGGGGCTACGAGCAGTACTTC

v_gene: TRBV5-1
j_gene: TRBJ2-2
abundance: few
d_gene: .
CDR3aa: CASGRGGELFF
CDR3nt: TGCGCCAGTGGACGCGGCGGGGAGCTGTTTTTT

v_gene: TRBV11-1
j_gene: TRBJ2-3
abundance: .
d_gene: .
CDR3aa: CASSFSGDTQYF
CDR3nt: TGTGCCAGCAGCTTTTCTGGGGATACGCAGTATTTT

v_gene: TRBV3-1
j_gene: TRBJ2-7
abundance: .
d_gene: .
CDR3aa: CASSQDSRGGDEQYF
CDR3nt: TGTGCCAGCAGCCAAGACTCCAGGGGAGGTGACGAGCAGTACTTC

v_gene: TRBV12-3/TRBV12-4
j_gene: TRBJ1-5
abundance: .
d_gene: .
CDR3aa: CASSLRRYSNQPQHF
CDR3nt: TGTGCCAGCTCCTTAAGACGGTATAGCAATCAGCCCCAGCATTTT

v_gene: TRBV7-9
j_gene: TRBJ2-3
abundance: few
d_gene: TRBD1
CDR3aa: CASSPTGIWGTDTQYF
CDR3nt: TGTGCCAGCAGCCCGACAGGGATTTGGGGTACGGATACGCAGTATTTT

v_gene: TRBV7-6
j_gene: TRBJ2-3
abundance: .
d_gene: TRBD2
CDR3aa: CASSLAGLGTQYF
CDR3nt: TGTGCCAGCAGCTTAGCGGGACTAGGTACGCAGTATTTT

v_gene: TRBV29-1
j_gene: TRBJ2-5
abundance: few
d_gene: .
CDR3aa: CSVDGTQTIQETQYF
CDR3nt: TGCAGCGTTGATGGGACACAGACTATCCAAGAGACCCAGTACTTC

v_gene: TRBV27
j_gene: TRBJ2-5
abundance: .
d_gene: .
CDR3aa: CASSLWGETQYF
CDR3nt: TGTGCCAGCAGTTTATGGGGGGAGACCCAGTACTTC

v_gene: TRBV3-1
j_gene: TRBJ1-5
abundance: once
d_gene: TRBD1
CDR3aa: CASSPARDRAFGEPQHF
CDR3nt: TGTGCCAGCAGCCCCGCCAGAGACAGGGCCTTCGGGGAGCCCCAGCATTTT

v_gene: TRBV7-2
j_gene: TRBJ1-1
abundance: .
d_gene: .
CDR3aa: CASSSGRENTEAFF
CDR3nt: TGTGCCAGCAGCTCGGGACGGGAGAACACTGAAGCTTTCTTT

v_gene: TRBV7-2
j_gene: TRBJ2-1
abundance: few
d_gene: TRBD2
CDR3aa: CASSRLAGGPQEQFF
CDR3nt: TGTGCCAGCAGCAGACTAGCGGGAGGACCGCAAGAGCAGTTCTTC

v_gene: TRBV29-1
j_gene: TRBJ1-6
abundance: .
d_gene: TRBD1
CDR3aa: CSVGQGNSPLHF
CDR3nt: TGCAGCGTTGGACAGGGCAATTCACCCCTCCACTTT

v_gene: TRBV11-2
j_gene: TRBJ2-3
abundance: .
d_gene: .
CDR3aa: CASSLLGRGTVTDTQYF
CDR3nt: TGTGCCAGCAGCTTATTGGGACGGGGAACCGTCACAGATACGCAGTATTTT